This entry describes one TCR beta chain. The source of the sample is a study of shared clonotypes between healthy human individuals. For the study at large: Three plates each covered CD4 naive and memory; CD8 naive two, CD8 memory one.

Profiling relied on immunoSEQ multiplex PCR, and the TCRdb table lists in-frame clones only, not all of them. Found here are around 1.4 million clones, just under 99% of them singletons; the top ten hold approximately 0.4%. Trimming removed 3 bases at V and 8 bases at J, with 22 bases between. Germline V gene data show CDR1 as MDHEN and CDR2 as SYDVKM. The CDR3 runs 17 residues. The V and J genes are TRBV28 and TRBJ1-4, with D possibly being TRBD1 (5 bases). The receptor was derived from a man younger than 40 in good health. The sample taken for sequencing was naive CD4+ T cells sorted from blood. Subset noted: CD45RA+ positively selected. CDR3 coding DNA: TGTGCCAGCAGTTTGTCCGTTTTGTTCGGGGCTTGGGAAAAACTGTTTTTT. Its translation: CASSLSVLFGAWEKLFF.